The 24 T cell receptor beta chains reported below all come from one sample, sequenced in a study of radiotherapy plus CTLA-4 blockade in lung cancer. Sequencing was performed with immunoSEQ multiplex PCR; in TCRdb, only in-frame clones are kept and a portion is missing. The sample contains more than 80,000 clones, 70% to 90% of which appear only once. Sequencing used peripheral blood, obtained from a patient treated with radiotherapy plus ipilimumab. These receptors all come from a human donor with non-small cell lung cancer that progressed on radiotherapy plus ipilimumab. Some clones in this sample may be carry-over from other donors' samples.

The rearrangement uses TRBV30 and TRBJ1-5; TRBD1 is a possible D gene (6 bases). V was clipped by 2 bases and J by 4 bases, with 9 bases between them. CDR3 length: 13 residues. Germline V lookup: CDR1 GTSNPN, CDR2 SVGIG (reference sequence). In nucleotides, the CDR3 is TGTGCCTGGAGTTTACAGGGAAATCAGCCCCAGCATTTT. Translating gives CAWSLQGNQPQHF. Complete variable domain (other parts from reference TRBV30 and TRBJ1-5): SQTIHQWPATLVQPVGSPLSLECTVEGTSNPNLYWYRQAAGRGLQLLFYSVGIGQISSEVPQNLSASRPQDRQFILSSKKLLLSDSGFYLCAWSLQGNQPQHFGDGTRLSIL.

This sequence joins TRBV28 and TRBJ1-2; 7 nucleotides align to TRBD1. V gave up 6 bases and J gave up 8 bases; unmatched junction bases: 15. Germline CDR1 is MDHEN and CDR2 is SYDVKM. This CDR3 has 15 residues. In DNA, the CDR3 is TGTGCCAGCAGCCAACCACACCTGACAGGGTACGGCTACACCTTC. Translated, it gives CASSQPHLTGYGYTF.

This clone was counted a single time. The CDR3 reads CAIKSSGSPDSNQPQHF. CDR3 nucleotide sequence: TGTGCCATCAAGTCGTCCGGGTCACCCGATAGCAATCAGCCCCAGCATTTT. This chain links TRBV10-3 with TRBJ1-5, with D uncertain. The CDR3 runs to 17 residues. Trimming left V 7 bases short and J 0 bases short, with 19 bases between. The V gene's germline CDR1 is ENHRY and CDR2 SYGVKD.

The genes are TRBV6-6 and TRBJ1-1, with a weak D call TRBD1 (5 bases). Germline lookup yields CDR1 MNHNY and CDR2 SVGAGI (reference sequence). The CDR3 sequence is 14 residues long. With 5 bases removed from V and 0 bases from J, the gap between germline ends came to 10 bases. CDR3 sequence: CASSQGVMNTEAFF. CDR3 nucleotides: TGTGCCAGCAGTCAGGGTGTTATGAACACTGAAGCTTTCTTT.

V is TRBV4-2 and J is TRBJ2-3; TRBD2 is a possible D gene (7 bases). The CDR3 is 17 amino acids. Germline-derived CDR1 and CDR2 are LGHNA and YNFKEQ. The V end lost 0 bases, the J end lost 4 bases, and 17 bases lay between the germline ends. The CDR3 spells CASSQDLGRGLADTQYF. In DNA form, the CDR3 reads TGTGCCAGCAGCCAAGATCTCGGGCGGGGGCTCGCAGATACGCAGTATTTT.

This chain joins TRBV10-3 and TRBJ2-3, with 7 positions matching TRBD1. Germline V lookup: CDR1 ENHRY, CDR2 SYGVKD. With 3 bases clipped from V and 2 bases from J, the junction kept 8 bases outside the gene matches. The CDR3 has 16 residues. In DNA, the CDR3 is TGTGCCATCAGTGATCGGGGACAGCAAGACACAGATACGCAGTATTTT. This translates into CAISDRGQQDTDTQYF.

V gene TRBV7-2 combines with J gene TRBJ1-2, with D maybe TRBD1 (5 bases). Germline assignment: CDR1 SGHTA and CDR2 FQGNSA. This CDR3 comprises 18 residues. V lost 5 bases, J lost 1 base, and 23 bases lay in between. CDR3 sequence: CASSPPGAWGAINYGYTF. The CDR3 DNA is TGTGCCAGCAGCCCCCCTGGTGCGTGGGGCGCTATTAACTATGGCTACACCTTC.

The chain employs TRBV6-1 and TRBJ2-7; D possibly corresponds to TRBD1 (7 bases). Trimming shortened V by 6 bases and J by 4 bases, and 19 bases separated the two germline ends. Germline CDR1 reads MNHNS; CDR2 reads SASEGT. The CDR3 consists of 15 residues. CDR3 amino acids: CASRWRQGGGYEQYF. The CDR3 DNA sequence: TGTGCCAGCAGGTGGCGACAGGGAGGAGGGTACGAGCAGTACTTC.

This clone occurred once. CDR3 nucleotide sequence: TGTGCCAGCAGCTTAGGATTCCTACAGACAGAGACCCAGTACTTC. Protein product: CASSLGFLQTETQYF. The chain combines TRBV7-9 with TRBJ2-5, with no clear D. CDR1 is SEHNR and CDR2 is FQNEAQ in the germline V gene (reference sequence). This CDR3 spans 15 amino acids. Trimming cost V 1 base and J 4 bases, with 13 bases left between them.

The chain couples TRBV11-2 to TRBJ1-4; D perhaps matches TRBD1 (6 bases). CDR1 is SGHAT, CDR2 FQNNGV, per germline. The ends were cut back, 1 base at V and 3 bases at J, with 12 bases in the middle. The CDR3 is 16 residues long. The CDR3 region has the DNA TGTGCCAGCAGCTTAGCCTCAGGGGCTCCTAATGAAAAACTGTTTTTT. Encoded protein: CASSLASGAPNEKLFF.

This clone has just one count. The chain couples TRBV5-1 to TRBJ2-5; possibly TRBD2 for D (5 bases). Germline loops: CDR1 SGHRS, CDR2 YFSETQ. The CDR3 is made up of 11 amino acids. The ends were cut back, 7 bases at V and 2 bases at J, with 6 bases in the middle. The CDR3 region has the DNA TGCGCCAGCCGGGGACAAGAGACCCAGTACTTC. Its protein product is CASRGQETQYF.

V gene TRBV4-1 combines with J gene TRBJ2-5; D remains ambiguous. Trimming took off 4 bases at V and 2 bases at J, with 8 bases between the two ends. Germline V CDR1 and CDR2: MGHRA, YSYEKL. The CDR3 has 13 amino acids. CDR3 coding DNA: TGCGCCAGCAGCCCTAGTAGTCAAGAGACCCAGTACTTC. Its translation: CASSPSSQETQYF.

This chain connects TRBV5-1 to TRBJ2-3; D remains unclear. Germline CDR1 and CDR2: SGHRS and YFSETQ. V lost 5 bases to trimming and J lost 1 base, with 11 bases between them. The CDR3 is 14 amino acids. This chain's CDR3 is CASRPVSGTDTQYF. The CDR3 DNA follows: TGCGCCAGCAGACCCGTTAGTGGCACAGATACGCAGTATTTT.

The chain recombines TRBV27 with TRBJ1-2; D gene unclear. This CDR3 has 15 amino acids. V lost 8 bases and J lost 4, with 20 bases in between. Germline V gene sequence: CDR1 MNHEY, CDR2 SMNVEV (reference sequence). The CDR3 nucleotides are TGTGCCAGCGCAACGATCCAGTCACCCTTCTATGGCTACACCTTC. It is translated as CASATIQSPFYGYTF.

This chain connects TRBV18 to TRBJ1-4; weak D call: TRBD1 (5 bases). The CDR3 sequence is 14 residues long. Trimming stripped 6 bases from V and 1 base from J, with 9 bases between. CDR1 and CDR2 (germline): KGHSH, LQKENI. The CDR3 loop reads CASSPDRTNEKLFF. In nucleotides, the CDR3 is TGTGCCAGCTCGCCAGACAGAACTAATGAAAAACTGTTTTTT. The full variable domain, completed using reference TRBV18 and TRBJ1-4, is NAGVMQNPRHLVRRRGQEARLRCSPMKGHSHVYWYRQLPEEGLKFMVYLQKENIIDESGMPKERFSAEFPKEGPSILRIQQVVRGDSAAYFCASSPDRTNEKLFFGSGTQLSVL.

V is TRBV30 and J is TRBJ1-5; D gene unclear. Germline CDR1 is GTSNPN and CDR2 is SVGIG (reference sequence). This CDR3 is built from 12 residues. The V end lost 3 bases, the J end lost 0 bases, and 3 bases lay between the germline ends. CDR3 DNA: TGTGCCTGGAGGAGTAGCAATCAGCCCCAGCATTTT. This gives the protein CAWRSSNQPQHF.

This clone occurred once. The gene calls are TRBV6-6 and TRBJ2-2; 11 bases are a match to TRBD2. After removal of 4 bases from V and 5 bases from J, the junction contained 6 bases not matched to a gene. The CDR3 has 16 amino acids. The V gene's germline CDR1 is MNHNY and CDR2 SVGAGI (reference sequence). In nucleotides, the CDR3 is TGTGCCAGCAGTTCTATAGCGGGGGGGCGAACCGGGGAGCTGTTTTTT. Its protein product is CASSSIAGGRTGELFF.

The chain links TRBV6-1 to TRBJ2-7, with a tentative D call TRBD1 (5 bases). The ends were cut back, 3 bases at V and 4 bases at J, with 10 bases in the middle. The CDR3 loop spans 13 amino acids. Germline lookup yields CDR1 MNHNS and CDR2 SASEGT. CDR3 in DNA: TGTGCCAGCAGTGACAGGGTTTTATACGAGCAGTACTTC. Amino acids: CASSDRVLYEQYF.

The chain employs TRBV4-2 and TRBJ2-7; the D gene is possibly TRBD2 (5 bases). The germline V and J ends were trimmed by 4 bases and 1 base, with 17 bases remaining between them. CDR1 and CDR2 (germline): LGHNA, YNFKEQ. The CDR3 has 16 residues. The CDR3 DNA is TGTGCCAGCAGCCCCCACCCCTCCGGGGAATCCTACGAGCAGTACTTC. Amino acid sequence: CASSPHPSGESYEQYF.

This clone was found once. This rearrangement joins TRBV29-1 to TRBJ2-5; 9 bases agree with TRBD1. The length of the CDR3 is 16 residues. The ends lost 4 bases at V and 2 bases at J; junction bases unmatched: 11. Germline CDR1 and CDR2: SQVTM and ANQGSEA. CDR3 DNA: TGCAGCGTTGCTGGGACAGGGCAAGGAGGGCAAGAGACCCAGTACTTC. Protein sequence: CSVAGTGQGGQETQYF.

The CDR3 nucleotides read TGTGCCAGCTCACAGAGCGGTTTCGATACGCAGTATTTT. Translating it yields CASSQSGFDTQYF. The V and J genes are TRBV18 and TRBJ2-3; D possibly corresponds to TRBD2 (5 bases). CDR3 length: 13 amino acids. V was trimmed by 4 bases and J by 6 bases, leaving 11 bases between them. CDR1 KGHSH and CDR2 LQKENI come from the germline V gene.

This chain uses TRBV30 with TRBJ2-7, with TRBD1 as a possible D gene (6 bases). Trimming stripped 3 bases from V and 2 bases from J, with 17 bases between. CDR3 length: 15 amino acids. The germline CDR1 and CDR2 sequences are GTSNPN and SVGIG (reference sequence). CDR3 amino acids: CAWSAPRAGAYEQYF. CDR3 DNA: TGTGCCTGGAGCGCCCCAAGGGCAGGGGCCTACGAGCAGTACTTC.

This clone was observed a few times. The chain is built from TRBV19 and TRBJ2-1, with a tentative D call TRBD1 (6 bases). The V end lost 4 bases, the J end lost 4 bases, and 20 bases lay between the germline ends. CDR3 size: 17 residues. CDR1 is LNHDA, CDR2 SQIVND, per germline (reference sequence). The CDR3 DNA sequence: TGTGCCAGTAGTACCCGACGTGGGGGCACCCAATACAATGAGCAGTTCTTC. This encodes CASSTRRGGTQYNEQFF.

This sequence joins TRBV20-1 and TRBJ1-2; D gene uncertain. Germline CDR1 reads DFQATT; CDR2 reads SNEGSKA (reference sequence). The CDR3 is 11 residues long. Trimming took 1 base from V and 4 from J, leaving 4 bases between them. Written as DNA, the CDR3 is TGCAGTGCTAGAGGGTCCTATGGCTACACCTTC. Protein: CSARGSYGYTF.